One sample yielded the 25 T cell receptor beta chains listed below, sequenced in a study of cytomegalovirus exposure and HLA in healthy donors. 60 Vbeta and 13 Jbeta primers were used in PCR. The data were produced by immunoSEQ multiplex PCR, yet TCRdb's version contains in-frame clones alone and is incomplete. This table holds over 150,000 clones, 85% found once. The sequenced material came from PBMCs. Receptors originate from a boy younger than 10 in good health and CMV-seronegative.

The V and J genes are TRBV4-2 and TRBJ2-2, with D unclear. The CDR3 sequence is 16 residues long. Germline V lookup: CDR1 LGHNA, CDR2 YNFKEQ. The V gene lost 6 bases and the J gene lost 3 bases, with 17 bases spanning the gap. CDR3 sequence: CASSPRSSIDTGELFF. CDR3 DNA: TGTGCCAGCAGTCCGAGGTCTTCTATAGACACCGGGGAGCTGTTTTTT.

The V call is TRBV11-2, the J call TRBJ2-7; D gene uncertain. Germline V gives CDR1 SGHAT, CDR2 FQNNGV. There are 12 residues in the CDR3. Trimming took off 3 bases at V and 4 bases at J, with 7 bases between the two ends. The CDR3 DNA is TGTGCCAGCAGCTTCGAGCGATACGAGCAGTACTTC. Translation gives CASSFERYEQYF. Full variable domain (outside the CDR3, taken from reference TRBV11-2 and TRBJ2-7): EAGVAQSPRYKIIEKRQSVAFWCNPISGHATLYWYQQILGQGPKLLIQFQNNGVVDDSQLPKDRFSAERLKGVDSTLKIQPAKLEDSAVYLCASSFERYEQYFGPGTRLTVT.

This rearrangement joins TRBV5-1 to TRBJ2-1, with 14 bases matching TRBD2. This CDR3 has 17 residues. Germline V lookup: CDR1 SGHRS, CDR2 YFSETQ. Trimming removed 4 bases from V and 2 bases from J; junction bases left unmatched: 5. CDR3 sequence: CASSPGTSGSPYNEQFF. The CDR3 DNA follows: TGCGCCAGCAGCCCCGGGACTAGCGGGAGTCCCTACAATGAGCAGTTCTTC.

This chain connects TRBV5-6 to TRBJ2-7; TRBD2 matches at 9 bases. J was trimmed by 2 bases and V by 4 bases; bases with no gene match: 4. This CDR3 has 14 residues. CDR1 is SGHDT and CDR2 is YYEEEE in the germline V gene. Here the CDR3 DNA reads TGTGCCAGCAGCGTTAGCGGGGGACCCTACGAGCAGTACGTC. Protein product: CASSVSGGPYEQYV.

This rearrangement joins TRBV2 to TRBJ2-1, with D perhaps matching TRBD2 (5 bases). V shed 3 bases and J shed 4 bases, with 19 bases lying between them. The CDR3 consists of 17 residues. Germline lookup yields CDR1 SNHLY and CDR2 FYNNEI. The CDR3 nucleotides read TGTGCCAGCAGTGACCCCCCTATTGGCGGGTTTTACAATGAGCAGTTCTTC. The encoded protein is CASSDPPIGGFYNEQFF.

The V call is TRBV15, the J call TRBJ2-3; 7 bases map to TRBD1. This CDR3 has 17 amino acids. The germline V gene has CDR1 LNHNV and CDR2 YYDKDF (reference sequence). Trimming took 5 bases from V and 3 from J; bases not matched to a gene: 14. The DNA of the CDR3 is TGTGCCACCAGCGGATTCGACAGGGTGAGGGGAACAGATACGCAGTATTTT. Protein sequence: CATSGFDRVRGTDTQYF.

The genes are TRBV5-1 and TRBJ2-5, with D perhaps TRBD1 (7 bases). Germline V lookup: CDR1 SGHRS, CDR2 YFSETQ. V gave up 4 bases and J gave up 5 bases, with 15 bases separating them. This CDR3 region has 14 residues. The CDR3 here is CASSPTQGGETQYF. DNA for the CDR3: TGCGCCAGCAGCCCCACGCAGGGGGGCGAGACCCAGTACTTC.

This clone has a single count. V gene TRBV5-1 combines with J gene TRBJ1-1, with TRBD1 identical over 8 bases. V gave up 7 bases and J gave up 4 bases; unmatched junction bases: 9. The CDR3 is 14 amino acids. CDR1 SGHRS and CDR2 YFSETQ come from the germline V gene. CDR3 in amino acids: CASRTGLFGTEAFF. The CDR3 nucleotides are TGCGCCAGCCGGACAGGGTTGTTTGGCACTGAAGCTTTCTTT.

Remarks on this clone: The same CDR3 also results from other DNA sequences found in this sample. This sequence joins TRBV28 and TRBJ1-2, with D possibly being TRBD1 (5 bases). Trimming pared 5 bases from V and 4 bases from J, leaving 11 bases between. The germline V gene has CDR1 MDHEN and CDR2 SYDVKM. There are 13 residues in the CDR3. The CDR3 region is CASSPGTVYGYTF. As DNA, the CDR3 is TGTGCCAGCAGTCCTGGGACTGTCTATGGCTACACCTTC.

The rearrangement joins TRBV6-5 to TRBJ1-5, with D unresolved. Trimming cost V 4 bases and J 6 bases, with 16 bases left between them. Germline V CDR1 and CDR2: MNHEY, SVGAGI. The CDR3 is 15 residues long. DNA of the CDR3: TGTGCCAGCAGTTTGGGCAGCCACGTGGGTCAGCCCCAGCATTTT. This translates into CASSLGSHVGQPQHF.

Worth noting for this clone: This specimen includes other DNA sequences encoding the same CDR3. V usage is TRBV9 and J usage is TRBJ2-7, with 8 bases aligning to TRBD2. V gave up 5 bases and J gave up 0 bases; unmatched junction bases: 7. This CDR3 region has 15 residues. Germline-derived CDR1 and CDR2 are SGDLS and YYNGEE. The CDR3 DNA is TGTGCCAGCAGTCCCGGGGGGGATTCCTCCTACGAGCAGTACTTC. As protein: CASSPGGDSSYEQYF.

The chain carries TRBV28 and TRBJ1-6, with TRBD1 matching 9 bases. In germline, CDR1 is MDHEN, CDR2 SYDVKM. J lost 9 bases, V lost 5 bases, and 11 bases had no gene match. The CDR3 has 16 residues. The CDR3: CASSEPSGQGSSPLHF. The DNA of the CDR3 is TGTGCCAGCAGTGAACCCTCGGGACAGGGAAGTTCACCCCTCCACTTT.

This chain links TRBV7-2 with TRBJ1-4, with 11 bases that match TRBD1. Trimming removed 4 bases from V and 1 base from J; junction bases left unmatched: 8. The CDR3 has 18 residues. CDR1 is SGHTA and CDR2 is FQGNSA in the germline V gene. The CDR3 reads CASSSHGGTGGTNEKLFF. DNA of the CDR3: TGTGCCAGCAGCTCCCATGGGGGGACAGGGGGAACTAATGAAAAACTGTTTTTT.

A few counts support this clone. The chain couples TRBV15 to TRBJ1-4; no clear D. The germline gives CDR1 LNHNV, CDR2 YYDKDF (reference sequence). This CDR3 contains 13 residues. Trimming took 0 bases from V and 14 from J, leaving 13 bases between them. The CDR3 loop reads CATSRDFVPGLFF. The CDR3 DNA reads TGTGCCACCAGCAGAGATTTTGTCCCCGGGCTGTTTTTT.

This chain uses TRBV7-9 with TRBJ1-2; 7 bases are a match to TRBD1. Unmatched junction bases numbered 7, after V lost 4 bases and J lost 8 bases. Germline CDR1 and CDR2: SEHNR and FQNEAQ (reference sequence). The length of the CDR3 is 13 residues. The CDR3 loop reads CASSSGTAYGYTF. CDR3 coding DNA: TGTGCCAGCAGCTCAGGGACAGCGTACGGCTACACCTTC.

The J gene is TRBJ1-5, the V gene TRBV6-1; D possibly corresponds to TRBD1 (5 bases). The germline V gene has CDR1 MNHNS and CDR2 SASEGT. V was shortened by 1 base and J by 4 bases, with 29 bases between the two germline ends. The CDR3 is 21 residues long. The chain's CDR3 is CASSEVGGSQDMLRLNQPQHF. The CDR3 bases are TGTGCCAGCAGTGAAGTTGGGGGGAGCCAGGACATGTTACGCCTAAATCAGCCCCAGCATTTT.

The chain employs TRBV5-1 and TRBJ1-1; 7 nucleotides line up with TRBD1. V lost 0 bases and J lost 3; bases outside the gene matches: 11. CDR3 length: 17 residues. The germline V gene has CDR1 SGHRS and CDR2 YFSETQ. The DNA of the CDR3 is TGCGCCAGCAGCTTGGGGGGGACAGCCGACTGGGACACTGAAGCTTTCTTT. It translates to CASSLGGTADWDTEAFF.

The chain recombines TRBV18 with TRBJ1-2, with 9 bases aligning to TRBD1. CDR1 and CDR2 (germline): KGHSH, LQKENI. This CDR3 contains 14 residues. V dropped 3 bases and J dropped 8; count of bases not matched to a gene: 7. The CDR3 sequence: CASSPETGGKGYTF. Here the CDR3 DNA reads TGTGCCAGCTCACCCGAGACAGGGGGAAAGGGCTACACCTTC.

The V call is TRBV4-2, the J call TRBJ2-1; 8 bases map to TRBD2. CDR3 length equals 16 residues. The germline gives CDR1 LGHNA, CDR2 YNFKEQ. Trimming took 2 bases from V and 7 from J; bases not matched to a gene: 10. CDR3 nucleotide sequence: TGTGCCAGCAGCCAACTACTAGCGGTTAGAGGTAATGAGCAGTTCTTC. It codes for CASSQLLAVRGNEQFF.

This clone occurred once. This chain connects TRBV2 to TRBJ2-3, with TRBD1 matching over 9 bases. The CDR3 is 15 amino acids. The germline CDR1 and CDR2 sequences are SNHLY and FYNNEI. Losses at the gene ends were 2 bases for V and 7 bases for J; bases not matched to a gene: 7. CDR3 sequence: CASSEPGTGLYTQYF. The CDR3 DNA is TGTGCCAGCAGTGAACCCGGGACAGGGCTATATACGCAGTATTTT.

The count of this clone is one. The chain carries TRBV9 and TRBJ1-2; perhaps TRBD1 as D (5 bases). Trimming removed 4 bases from V and 10 bases from J, with 17 bases in between. The V gene's germline CDR1 is SGDLS and CDR2 YYNGEE. This CDR3 contains 13 residues. CDR3 bases: TGTGCCAGCAGCCCCACCATGGGGGGTATCTACACCTTC. Protein product: CASSPTMGGIYTF.

The chain employs TRBV7-3 and TRBJ2-1; maybe TRBD2 (5 bases). The CDR3 loop spans 13 amino acids. Germline V gives CDR1 SGHTA, CDR2 FQGTGA. Trimming removed 0 bases at V and 7 bases at J, with 7 bases between. Written as DNA, the CDR3 is TGTGCCAGCAGCTTAACGAGGGAGAATGAGCAGTTCTTC. Protein sequence: CASSLTRENEQFF.

The V gene is TRBV18, the J gene TRBJ1-1; D not certain. The CDR3 runs to 16 residues. The V gene lost 0 bases and the J gene lost 0 bases, with 11 bases spanning the gap. CDR1 and CDR2 (germline): KGHSH, LQKENI. As DNA, the CDR3 is TGTGCCAGCTCACCACCGCCGACAAACTTGAACACTGAAGCTTTCTTT. It specifies CASSPPPTNLNTEAFF.

The chain employs TRBV19 and TRBJ1-1; the D gene is possibly TRBD1 (5 bases). The CDR3 length is 14 residues. Germline V lookup: CDR1 LNHDA, CDR2 SQIVND (reference sequence). Trimming pared 3 bases from V and 5 bases from J, leaving 13 bases between. CDR3 sequence: CASSMAGRGTEAFF. CDR3 DNA: TGTGCCAGTAGTATGGCGGGGAGGGGTACTGAAGCTTTCTTT.

The chain couples TRBV2 to TRBJ1-1, with TRBD1 as a possible D gene (6 bases). Germline assignment: CDR1 SNHLY and CDR2 FYNNEI. The CDR3 has 14 amino acids. V was shortened by 6 bases and J by 1 base, with 12 bases between the two germline ends. CDR3 in DNA: TGTGCCAGCAGGACCGGACAGCCGAACACTGAAGCTTTCTTT. It translates to CASRTGQPNTEAFF.